Each of the 32 T cell receptor beta chains below was sequenced from the same sample in a study of tumor-infiltrating lymphocytes in primary liver carcinoma (dated by TCRdb to the late 2010s). Sequencing used an Illumina HiSeq 2500. Using a constant-region primer and ProtoScript II reverse transcriptase, TCRbeta-specific cDNA was reverse-transcribed from about 540 ng total RNA. Construction of the TCRbeta libraries relied on three nested rounds of multiplex PCR, following a slightly modified ARM-PCR procedure. The first two PCR rounds used multiplex TRBV1-TRBV30 forward primers with a Cbeta reverse primer, each for about 10 cycles. Using fastp trimming at Q25 and MiXCR clonotype assembly, TCRdb reanalyzed the public sequencing data and kept in-frame beta chains. Every CDR3 protein is listed once, alongside the most common genes and DNA of its rows. The sample table lists 300,000 to 350,000 distinct CDR3 sequences, 50% to 60% of them with a count of one. The biggest ten clones account for about a sixth of the sample.

Blood RNA was extracted from unsorted whole blood using TRIzol reagent, and germline DNA was obtained with the DNeasy Blood & Tissue kit. Sequenced sample: peripheral blood. The receptors originated from a woman aged 25 to 45 with primary liver carcinoma and hepatitis B virus infection.

Remarks on this clonotype: A much larger clone differs from this one at a single base, so this may be a read error. The V and J genes are TRBV29-1 and TRBJ1-2; 9 positions match TRBD1. The CDR3 sequence is 13 residues long. J lost 3 bases, V lost 6 bases, and 5 bases had no gene match. Germline-derived CDR1 and CDR2 are SQVTM and ANQGSEA. This CDR3 reads CSVYDRGDYGYTF. As DNA, the CDR3 is TGCAGCGTATATGACAGGGGGGACTATGGCTACACCTTC.

A word on this clonotype: One end of the junction is discordant with germline, which a read error may explain. This rearrangement joins TRBV11-2 to TRBJ2-2; 11 bases fit TRBD2. Germline lookup yields CDR1 SGHAT and CDR2 FQNNGV. This CDR3 has 20 amino acids. The CDR3 loop is CASNLRSGGTSGSFSGELFF. The CDR3, as DNA: TGTGCCAGCAACTTAAGGAGTGGCGGAACTAGCGGGAGTTTCTCCGGGGAGCTGTTTTTT.

This clonotype was detected ten times or more. The chain employs TRBV11-2 and TRBJ2-1; D perhaps matches TRBD2 (6 bases). Trimming pared 2 bases from V and 2 bases from J, leaving 16 bases between. Per germline, CDR1 SGHAT and CDR2 FQNNGV. The CDR3 runs to 17 residues. CDR3 coding DNA: TGTGCCAGCAGCTTACCCCGGGACTCGGAGACCTACAATGAGCAGTTCTTC. Its translation is CASSLPRDSETYNEQFF. Complete variable domain (other parts from reference TRBV11-2 and TRBJ2-1): EAGVAQSPRYKIIEKRQSVAFWCNPISGHATLYWYQQILGQGPKLLIQFQNNGVVDDSQLPKDRFSAERLKGVDSTLKIQPAKLEDSAVYLCASSLPRDSETYNEQFFGPGTRLTVL.

At least ten counts were recorded for this clonotype. The rearrangement joins TRBV4-3 to TRBJ2-7; 9 bases map to TRBD2. Losses at the gene ends were 0 bases for V and 3 bases for J; bases not matched to a gene: 6. Per germline, CDR1 LGHNA and CDR2 YSLEER. The CDR3 totals 16 residues. DNA of the CDR3: TGCGCCAGCAGCCAAGACCCTAGCGGGATTATCTACGAGCAGTACTTC. This encodes CASSQDPSGIIYEQYF.

In the case of this clonotype: This could be a read error, since a much larger clone is one nucleotide away. The CDR3 does not close with the conserved phenylalanine or tryptophan, likely indicating a read error. No DNA is shown, since the ends of the CDR3 on it are uncertain; the CDR3 is the one TCRdb lists. The chain is built from TRBV6-5 and TRBJ2-1; the table calls TRBD2, which could not be checked here. The CDR3 sequence runs 13 residues, both termini included. Germline V gene data show CDR1 as MNHEY and CDR2 as SVGAGI. The CDR3 loop is CASSLGLAGVMFL.

J is TRBJ2-2 and V is TRBV10-2; D may correspond to TRBD1 or TRBD2 (6 bases each). This CDR3 is built from 13 residues. Trimming removed 8 bases from V and 6 bases from J, with 13 bases in between. The germline V gene encodes CDR1 WSHSY and CDR2 SAAADI. The CDR3 here is CASQTGGAGELFF. The CDR3, as DNA: TGCGCCAGCCAGACAGGAGGGGCCGGGGAGCTGTTTTTT.

This clonotype was seen only a few times. The rearrangement uses TRBV14 and TRBJ1-3; D call uncertain. Germline CDR1 reads SGHDN; CDR2 reads FVKESK. V lost 3 bases and J lost 4, with 4 bases in between. CDR3 size: 12 residues. The CDR3 sequence is CASSHTGNTIYF. The CDR3 region has the DNA TGTGCCAGCAGCCACACAGGAAACACCATATATTTT.

This clonotype has only a few counts. V usage is TRBV30 and J usage is TRBJ1-2; D call uncertain. V lost 4 bases and J 4 bases, leaving 16 bases between the germline ends. The CDR3 covers 14 residues. CDR1 is GTSNPN and CDR2 is SVGIG in the germline V gene (reference sequence). CDR3 DNA sequence: TGTGCCTGGATCCGTCGGGGATTATCCTATGGCTACACCTTC. Protein product: CAWIRRGLSYGYTF.

This clonotype was detected many times. The chain joins TRBV11-2 to TRBJ1-1; 7 bases are shared with TRBD1. The CDR3 runs 19 residues. Germline assignment: CDR1 SGHAT and CDR2 FQNNGV. V trimming: 4 bases; J trimming: 4 bases; junction bases outside the gene matches: 21. CDR3: CASSSAPDRHTRFFTEAFF. The CDR3 coding sequence is TGTGCCAGCAGCTCGGCCCCGGACAGGCATACGAGATTCTTCACTGAAGCTTTCTTT.

This clonotype occurred a few times. The V call is TRBV6-6, the J call TRBJ2-5; tentatively, D is TRBD1 (6 bases). CDR1 is MNHNY, CDR2 SVGAGI, per germline (reference sequence). V dropped 6 bases and J dropped 3 bases, with 14 bases sitting between them. The CDR3 length is 14 residues. This CDR3 is CASRVGQTKETQYF. As DNA, the CDR3 is TGTGCCAGCAGGGTCGGACAGACTAAAGAGACCCAGTACTTC.

The V gene is TRBV7-8, the J gene TRBJ2-3; D possibly corresponds to TRBD2 (6 bases). Trimming shortened V by 2 bases and J by 3 bases, and 15 bases separated the two germline ends. The CDR3 covers 16 residues. Germline V gene data show CDR1 as SGHVS and CDR2 as FQNEAQ. The CDR3 sequence is CASSLRAQTRTDTQYF. CDR3 DNA: TGTGCCAGCAGCTTACGCGCGCAGACTAGAACAGATACGCAGTATTTT.

This clonotype was seen at least ten times. This chain connects TRBV6-1 to TRBJ2-3; TRBD1 agrees at 8 bases. This CDR3 comprises 14 residues. Germline V gene lookup returns CDR1 MNHNS and CDR2 SASEGT. V gave up 7 bases and J gave up 1 base; unmatched junction bases: 4. DNA of the CDR3: TGTGCCAGCATCAAACAGGGGGGCACAGATACGCAGTATTTT. As protein: CASIKQGGTDTQYF.

This clonotype was picked up many times. The chain joins TRBV6-2 or TRBV6-3 to TRBJ2-4; perhaps TRBD2 as D (5 bases). The length of the CDR3 is 14 residues. V dropped 3 bases and J dropped 3 bases, with 9 bases sitting between them. The germline CDR1 and CDR2 sequences are MNHEY and SVGEGT. This chain's CDR3 is CASSYSRGKNIQYF. CDR3 nucleotide sequence: TGTGCCAGCAGTTATTCCCGGGGCAAAAACATTCAGTACTTC.

This chain connects TRBV29-1 to TRBJ2-2; no clear D gene. Looked up from germline, CDR1 is SQVTM and CDR2 is ANQGSEA. The ends were cut back, 2 bases at V and 8 bases at J, with 18 bases in the middle. This CDR3 contains 15 residues. The CDR3 region is CSVESLGSVRGELFF. CDR3 DNA: TGCAGCGTTGAAAGCTTAGGCTCCGTCAGGGGGGAGCTGTTTTTT.

On this clonotype: A much more abundant neighbour one base away suggests this may be a read error. J is TRBJ1-5 and V is TRBV12-3 or TRBV12-4; D call uncertain. CDR3 size: 13 residues. CDR3 coding DNA: TGTGCCATCAGTTTAGAACCCAATCAGCCCCAGCATTTT. Its translation: CAISLEPNQPQHF.

This clonotype occurred a few times. The CDR3 sequence: CASSFRTSGPLYEQYF. The CDR3 coding sequence is TGTGCCAGCAGCTTCCGGACTAGCGGACCCCTCTACGAGCAGTACTTC. J is TRBJ2-7 and V is TRBV5-4, with 10 bases aligning to TRBD2. The V and J ends lost 2 bases and 3 bases, in that order; junction bases with no gene match: 8. Germline CDR1 SGHNT, CDR2 YYREEE (reference sequence). The CDR3 is made up of 16 amino acids.

As concerns this clonotype: This sequence may be a read error, since a much larger clone differs from it by one base. The chain carries TRBV12-3 or TRBV12-4 and TRBJ2-7; 11 nucleotides match TRBD2. This CDR3 is 19 amino acids long. With V trimmed by 6 bases and J by 2 bases, 18 bases remained unmatched. CDR3 region: CASSRHPTGTSGFPYEQYF. Written as DNA, the CDR3 is TGTGCCAGCAGCCGTCACCCCACCGGGACTAGCGGATTCCCCTACGAGCAGTACTTC.

To note about this clonotype: One base away lies a much larger clone, so this may be a sequencing read error. The chain uses TRBV12-3 or TRBV12-4 and TRBJ2-1, with 13 bases lining up with TRBD2. V shed 6 bases and J 8 bases; nucleotides not matched to a gene: 13. The length of the CDR3 is 17 residues. The CDR3 DNA sequence: TGTGCCAGCAGGGACGGGACTAGCGGGATGGCGAGCGATGAGCAGTTCTTC. Its translation is CASRDGTSGMASDEQFF.

This clonotype was seen at least ten times. The rearrangement joins TRBV12-3 or TRBV12-4 to TRBJ1-6; D not certain. CDR3 length equals 14 residues. The V and J ends lost 6 bases and 7 bases respectively, with 13 bases between them. The chain's CDR3 is CASSLDNANSPLHF. Written as DNA, the CDR3 is TGTGCCAGCAGCCTAGACAACGCAAATTCACCCCTCCACTTT.

This clonotype was seen many times. The chain recombines TRBV6-5 with TRBJ2-1, with D maybe TRBD2 (6 bases). Deletions cut 6 bases from V and 4 bases from J, with 19 bases between. CDR1 and CDR2 (germline): MNHEY, SVGAGI. The CDR3 runs to 16 residues. CDR3 DNA: TGTGCCAGCAGACTCCTTAGCGGAGGACCTTACAATGAGCAGTTCTTC. Amino acid sequence: CASRLLSGGPYNEQFF.

As to this clonotype: A junction end diverges from the germline sequence, so it may reflect a read error. The chain combines TRBV11-1 with TRBJ2-1; the D gene is possibly TRBD2 (5 bases). This CDR3 spans 15 amino acids. Germline values: CDR1 SGHAT, CDR2 FQDESV (reference sequence). The CDR3 DNA is TGTGCCAGCAGCTTAGCGGGCGGGCCTATAAATGAGCTGTCCTTC. Translated: CASSLAGGPINELSF. Together with reference TRBV11-1 and TRBJ2-1, the CDR3 gives the full variable domain: EAEVAQSPRYKITEKSQAVAFWCDPISGHATLYWYRQILGQGPELLVQFQDESVVDDSQLPKDRFSAERLKGVDSTLKIQPAELGDSAMYLCASSLAGGPINELSFGPGTRLTVL.

With regard to this clonotype: This could be a read error, since a much larger clone is one nucleotide away. This chain links TRBV29-1 with TRBJ2-2; D is ambiguous. The CDR3 sequence is 13 residues long. Deletions cut 5 bases from V and 3 bases from J, with 10 bases between. The germline gives CDR1 SQVTM, CDR2 ANQGSEA. The CDR3 DNA sequence: TGCAGCGTTAAACACGTGGACACCGGGGAGCTGTTTTTT. It encodes CSVKHVDTGELFF.

A note on this clonotype: A clone one base away is much larger, so this may be a read error. The V and J genes are TRBV6-5 and TRBJ1-1; the D is unclear. The CDR3 extends over 11 amino acids. The V gene's germline CDR1 is MNHEY and CDR2 SVGAGI. The CDR3 DNA sequence: TGTACCAGCAGTCTCGGTGAGGAAGCTTTCTTT. Its translation: CTSSLGEEAFF.

Comment on this clonotype: One junction end does not reproduce the germline sequence, and a read error may be involved. This chain uses TRBV28 with TRBJ2-1; 13 nucleotides line up with TRBD2. The CDR3 contains 15 residues. Germline V gene data show CDR1 as MDHEN and CDR2 as SYDVKM. CDR3 sequence (DNA): TGTGCCAACAGTTCCGGGACTAGCGGGAACAATGAGCAGTTCTTC. Its protein is CANSSGTSGNNEQFF.

This clonotype was seen a few times. The V call is TRBV30, the J call TRBJ1-1; D ambiguous. Germline V gene data show CDR1 as GTSNPN and CDR2 as SVGIG (reference sequence). This CDR3 is built from 13 residues. Trimming shortened V by 3 bases and J by 1 base, and 9 bases separated the two germline ends. The CDR3 protein is CAWRNWRNTEAFF. The CDR3 nucleotides are TGTGCCTGGAGGAACTGGCGGAACACTGAAGCTTTCTTT.

In the case of this clonotype: This may be a read error, as it is one base from a much larger clone. The gene calls are TRBV6-1 and TRBJ1-6; D uncertain. Germline V lookup: CDR1 MNHNS, CDR2 SASEGT. V dropped 1 base and J dropped 8 bases, with 6 bases sitting between them. The CDR3 extends over 13 amino acids. DNA for the CDR3: TGTGCCAGCAGTGAAGACAGTGATTCACCCCTCCACTTT. It yields the protein CASSEDSDSPLHF.

The table lists this clonotype with a count of one. The chain carries TRBV20-1 and TRBJ2-3, with TRBD2 as a possible D gene (5 bases). Trimming took off 0 bases at V and 0 bases at J, with 10 bases between the two ends. There are 15 residues in the CDR3. The germline CDR1 and CDR2 sequences are DFQATT and SNEGSKA (reference sequence). The CDR3 loop reads CSARDNSASTDTQYF. CDR3 in DNA: TGCAGTGCTAGAGATAATAGCGCCAGCACAGATACGCAGTATTTT.

Worth noting for this clonotype: No conserved phenylalanine or tryptophan ends this CDR3, so it is likely a read error. The DNA is left out, because the CDR3 cannot be placed on it with certainty; the CDR3 is given as TCRdb lists it. This rearrangement joins TRBV11-2 to TRBJ2-2; TRBD1 is taken as the D call from the table, unchecked against the DNA. Inclusive of both ends, the CDR3 amounts to 16 amino acids. Germline-derived CDR1 and CDR2 are SGHAT and FQNNGV. CDR3 protein: CASSFRTGWDTGELLS.

On this clonotype: This may be a read error, as it is one base from a much larger clone. The chain is built from TRBV12-3 or TRBV12-4 and TRBJ2-1, with D possibly being TRBD1 (6 bases). The CDR3 length is 12 residues. CDR3 sequence reads: CSSSPKTGRGFF. In nucleotides, the CDR3 is TGTTCCAGCAGTCCAAAGACAGGCCGGGGGTTCTTC.

With regard to this clonotype: One end of the junction does not line up with germline, which may come from a read error. The chain employs TRBV6-1 and TRBJ1-2; D is undetermined. This CDR3 is 15 amino acids long. CDR1 is MNHNS and CDR2 is SASEGT in the germline V gene. The CDR3 region is CASTLTAMANYGYIF. Written as DNA, the CDR3 is TGTGCCAGCACCTTGACGGCCATGGCTAACTATGGCTACATCTTC.

Points on this clonotype: A much larger clone differs from this one at a single base, so this may be a read error. V gene TRBV11-3 combines with J gene TRBJ2-5, with a tentative D call TRBD2 (5 bases). Germline V gene lookup returns CDR1 SGHNT and CDR2 YENEEA. The CDR3 spans 14 residues. The chain's CDR3 is CAGSLVSGMETQYF. Written as DNA, the CDR3 is TGTGCCGGCAGCTTAGTATCCGGGATGGAGACCCAGTACTTC.

The chain links TRBV6-5 to TRBJ2-3, with 8 bases matching TRBD1. This CDR3 is 15 amino acids long. In germline, CDR1 is MNHEY, CDR2 SVGAGI. V lost 2 bases, J lost 2 bases, and 3 bases stayed unmatched. In DNA, the CDR3 is TGTGCCAGCAGTTACGACAGGGGAGACACAGATACGCAGTATTTT. Translated: CASSYDRGDTDTQYF.